This T cell receptor beta chain is drawn from a study of CD8 T cells in Susac syndrome. With random hexamers, 0.5 to 1 ug RNA was reverse transcribed. MiXCR, applied by TCRdb to the immunoSEQ multiplex PCR reads, yields one record per CDR3 protein. This sample has under 200,000 distinct CDR3 sequences; 95% occur once, and the top ten carry roughly 0.16%. CD8+ and CD4+ T cells circulating in blood were sequenced for TCR beta. The multiple sclerosis controls were treatment-naive patients, and their relapsing-remitting disease was stable or active. The CDR3 consists of 15 residues. Germline V CDR1 and CDR2: SGHAT, FQNNGV. The germline V and J ends were trimmed by 3 bases and 4 bases, with 13 bases remaining between them.

This chain joins TRBV11-2 and TRBJ2-1; possibly TRBD2 for D (5 bases). The source material was CD8+ T cells from PBMCs. The receptor comes from a human donor with multiple sclerosis. The CDR3 nucleotides are TGTGCCAGCAGCTTGTGGGAGCGTAAGTACAATGAGCAGTTCTTC. Encoded protein: CASSLWERKYNEQFF.